This T cell receptor beta chain came from a study of blood T cell repertoires in COVID-19. The CDR3 covers 18 residues. The germline V gene has CDR1 SGHAT and CDR2 FQNNGV. Note on this clone: A read error may produce the germline difference seen at one junction end.

In the original workflow: Nucleated cell number was recorded as an estimate derived from reference gene primer amplification. Profiled with immunoSEQ multiplex PCR; TCRdb holds only in-frame clones, not every one. V and J calls and clone size are those listed in that table; D and trimming were worked out from the DNA. Of 280,000 or so clones in the sample, 83% were seen once. The TCR was taken from a woman aged 45-65 years who had recovered from COVID-19. This rearrangement joins TRBV11-2 to TRBJ2-1, with TRBD2 matching 11 bases. Material: peripheral blood. The CDR3 spells CASTLRELAGGRTNEQFF. CDR3 in DNA: TGTGCCAGCACCTTAAGGGAGCTAGCGGGGGGCCGTACCAATGAGCAGTTCTTC.